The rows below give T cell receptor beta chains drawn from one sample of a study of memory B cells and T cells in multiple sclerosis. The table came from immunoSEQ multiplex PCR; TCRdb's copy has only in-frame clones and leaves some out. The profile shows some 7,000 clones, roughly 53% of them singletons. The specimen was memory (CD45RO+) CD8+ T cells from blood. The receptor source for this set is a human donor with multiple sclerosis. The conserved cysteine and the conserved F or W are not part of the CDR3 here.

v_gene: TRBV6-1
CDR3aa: ASSASGGYNEQF

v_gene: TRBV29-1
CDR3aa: SVTGTAGYT

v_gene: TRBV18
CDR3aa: ASSPYAGGFPYNEQF

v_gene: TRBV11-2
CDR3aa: ASSLDTNSPLH

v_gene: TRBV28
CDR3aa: ASSRPDRGTNEKLF

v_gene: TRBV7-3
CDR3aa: ASSLGQGSAF

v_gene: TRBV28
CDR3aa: ASAQGGEKLF

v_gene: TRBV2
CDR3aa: ASSGPLGTNEAF

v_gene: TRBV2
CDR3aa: ASSASLGYT

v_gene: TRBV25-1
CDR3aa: ASSEVTSGRYEQY

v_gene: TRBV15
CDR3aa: ATSGQGGRGPYEQY

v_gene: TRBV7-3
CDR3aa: ASSIGTGEAQY

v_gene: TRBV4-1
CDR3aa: ASSQDWPGGSYEQY

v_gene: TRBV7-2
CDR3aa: ASSWTSPGGGELF

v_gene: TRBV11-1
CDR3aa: ASSLGGRTTDTQY

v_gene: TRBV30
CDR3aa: AWSGQGVPAEAF

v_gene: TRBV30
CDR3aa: AWTSGYEQY

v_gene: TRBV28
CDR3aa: ASSLLAPQGVNTEAF

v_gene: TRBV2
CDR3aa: ASRAEGVLNQPQH

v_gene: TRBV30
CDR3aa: AWGLGGSYEQY

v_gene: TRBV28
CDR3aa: ASTDRTGGSNQPQH

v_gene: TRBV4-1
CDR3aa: ASSQQGFQETQY

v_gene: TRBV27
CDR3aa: ASSPGDSSYEQY

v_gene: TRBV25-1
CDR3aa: ASSEYSGVNTEAF

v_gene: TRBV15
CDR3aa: ATSNQEGTSSYEQY

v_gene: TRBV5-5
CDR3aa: ASSEGAGETQY